This T cell receptor beta chain was identified in a study of T cells in Graves' hyperthyroidism and ophthalmopathy. Study-level information: Peripheral blood was obtained at initial diagnosis, preceding any treatment.

General observations from the study: In validation, the model predicted ophthalmopathy. These predictions came a median about 6.5 months before onset. In blood, most of the thyroid clonotypes expanded above 0.001 were also present.

Amplification of TCR beta CDR3 regions used RNA as the template. HTBI primers were employed in a first-round RT-PCR of the TCR CDR3. MiXCR, run by TCRdb on the multiplex PCR reads, gives a single entry per CDR3 protein. The table includes over 350,000 distinct CDR3 sequences, 14% to 15% detected once. This clonotype appeared many times. As yet, its antigen is unknown. What was sequenced was blood. This TCR came from a man aged 18 to 29 with Graves' ophthalmopathy.

CDR3 coding DNA: TGTGCCAGCTCACCGGACAGGGCGTTTCAGCCCCAGCATTTT. It codes for CASSPDRAFQPQHF. This chain links TRBV18 with TRBJ1-5; 8 bases are shared with TRBD1. CDR3 length equals 14 residues. Looked up from germline, CDR1 is KGHSH and CDR2 is LQKENI. The V and J ends lost 3 bases and 6 bases, in that order; junction bases with no gene match: 4.